The clone carrying this TCR beta chain was seen a handful of times. Its antigen is currently unknown. The sample comes from a study of beta chain features in type 1 diabetes. Study-wide findings and caveats: Patients with Type 1 diabetes showed moderately but significantly shorter TCRB CDR3s in all four CD4+ subsets.

One heparinised draw of blood, averaging roughly 120 mL, came from each donor. The isolated RNA, all of it, was reverse transcribed, so expressed TCRB transcripts were what got sequenced. Clones were sequenced by immunoSEQ multiplex PCR, and TCRdb holds only the in-frame ones, with some missing. The profile shows around 300,000 clones, about 15% of them singletons. Trimming removed 6 bases from V and 2 bases from J, with 12 bases in between. This CDR3 spans 14 amino acids. Per germline, CDR1 LNHDA and CDR2 SQIVND (reference sequence). The receptor was isolated from a man aged 18 to 29 with type 1 diabetes. The sample comprised naive CD4+ T cells from blood. The genes are TRBV19 and TRBJ2-3; D remains unclear. The CDR3 DNA follows: TGTGCCAGTAGCGTCGGCGGTTACACAGATACGCAGTATTTT. Residues: CASSVGGYTDTQYF.